This T cell receptor beta chain emerged from a study of blood T cell repertoires in COVID-19. Study context: Whether acute or convalescent, the COVID-19 samples came from the United States, Italy and Spain. The analysed material was cDNA or gDNA that came from T cells, B-cell-depleted T cells, or PBMCs.

This CDR3 region has 18 residues. Germline-derived CDR1 and CDR2 are SGHAT and FQNNGV. With V trimmed by 6 bases and J by 4 bases, 9 bases remained unmatched. In the original analysis: Counts of nucleated cells, estimated from reference gene primer amplification, were obtained. Assay used: immunoSEQ multiplex PCR; TCRdb lists only in-frame clones, some missing. Clone size and the V and J calls come from that table; the DNA yielded D and trimming. The sample lists 230,000 or so clones; about 90% were seen once. This TCR derives from a man aged 35-49 years with active or convalescent COVID-19. Sequencing was carried out using peripheral blood. The rearrangement joins TRBV11-2 to TRBJ2-2, with TRBD2 identical over 15 bases. The CDR3 DNA reads as TGTGCCAGCAGAAAAGGACTAGCGGGAGGGCCGGTCACCGGGGAGCTGTTTTTT. Protein sequence: CASRKGLAGGPVTGELFF.